This TCR beta chain came from a study of blood T cell repertoires in COVID-19. Across 24 US areas, participants ranged in age from roughly 18 to 89 years. Self-reported history from a screening survey and questionnaire set each donor's cohort. Here immunoSEQ multiplex PCR was the method, and the copy in TCRdb shows in-frame clones only, minus some. The sample gives 250,000 to 350,000 clones, roughly 91% of which show up once; 2.9% is in the top ten. The sample was PBMCs or T cells enriched from blood (not recorded which). This clonotype was sampled from a woman between 50 and 59 years old who had been exposed to COVID-19.

This chain's CDR3 is CASSVYRGPASANEKLFF. CDR3 bases: TGTGCCAGCAGCGTTTACAGGGGGCCAGCGTCCGCAAATGAAAAACTGTTTTTT. This rearrangement joins TRBV11-2 to TRBJ1-4, with 9 nucleotides matching TRBD1. Germline trimming cut 5 bases from V and 5 bases from J; bases unmatched to any gene: 15. Looked up from germline, CDR1 is SGHAT and CDR2 is FQNNGV. The CDR3 contains 18 residues.